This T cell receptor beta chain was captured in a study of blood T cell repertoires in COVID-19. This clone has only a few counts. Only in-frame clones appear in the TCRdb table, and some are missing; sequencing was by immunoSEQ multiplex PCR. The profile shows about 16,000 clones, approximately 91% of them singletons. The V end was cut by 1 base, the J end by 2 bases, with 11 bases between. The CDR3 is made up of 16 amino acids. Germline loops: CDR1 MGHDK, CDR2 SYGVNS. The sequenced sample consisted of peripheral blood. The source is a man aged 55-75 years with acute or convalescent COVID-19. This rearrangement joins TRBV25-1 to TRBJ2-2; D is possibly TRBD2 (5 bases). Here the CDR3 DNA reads TGTGCCAGCAGTGAATCCGGGGAAGGCAACACCGGGGAGCTGTTTTTT. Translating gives CASSESGEGNTGELFF.